The clone carrying this TCR beta chain showed up just once. This CDR3 has 15 residues. The V gene end was trimmed by 6 bases and the J gene end by 6 bases; junction bases not matched to a gene: 11. In germline, CDR1 is SGHTA, CDR2 FQGNSA. This sample is drawn from a study of blood T cell repertoires in COVID-19. TCRdb keeps only in-frame clones here, not all; method: immunoSEQ multiplex PCR. There are around 170,000 clones in the sample; approximately 88% occur only once, and about 4% lies in the top ten. Sequencing was performed on peripheral blood. The chain joins TRBV7-2 to TRBJ2-7; 10 bases are shared with TRBD1. The receptor's source is a woman in her 30s with acute or convalescent COVID-19. CDR3 in DNA: TGTGCCAGCAGGCAGACGGGACAGGGGAAGAGCGAGCAGTACTTC. It encodes CASRQTGQGKSEQYF.